This T cell receptor (beta chain) was identified in a study of T cell clonotyping in hematopoietic cell transplantation. Study results and caveats: Cells were unsorted, so CD4 and CD8 contributions were not separated. Few recipient clonotypes overlapped donors; over 97% were de novo at given depth. Higher Inverse Simpson Index values in graft donor and pretransplant recipient predicted broader posttransplant TCR diversity.

This clone is medium-sized (0.01 to 0.1%) in the sample. The antigen is not known. Germline loops: CDR1 MRHNA, CDR2 SNTAGT. Unmatched junction bases numbered 1, after V lost 2 bases and J lost 2 bases. The CDR3 runs to 14 residues. Measured with immunoSEQ multiplex PCR; TCRdb has only the in-frame clones, and not every one. The profile shows 27,000 or so clones, 90% to 97% of them singletons. Sequencing input: peripheral blood mononuclear cells. This receptor was identified in a man aged 45-60 years in good health. Some clones in this sample may be carry-over from other donors' samples. The V and J genes are TRBV6-4 and TRBJ2-3, with 7 bases that match TRBD2. CDR3 DNA: TGTGCCAGCAGTGACGGGGGGGACACAGATACGCAGTATTTT. Its protein product is CASSDGGDTDTQYF.